Following are 22 T cell receptor beta chains from one sample sequenced in a study of T cell repertoires in cytomegalovirus infection. For these TCRs, the target antigens are not known. MiXCR, run by TCRdb on the reads, gives a single entry per CDR3 protein. The sample includes 550,000 to 700,000 distinct CDR3 sequences, roughly 42% of them seen just once. Sequencing used cultured PBMCs, obtained from culture after CMV antigen stimulation. These receptors all come from a human donor in good health (CMV status not recorded). Some clones in this sample may be carry-over from other donors' samples.

This clonotype was picked up one time. The chain has TRBV12-3 or TRBV12-4 and TRBJ1-5; D gene ambiguous. This CDR3 is built from 16 residues. The germline V and J ends were trimmed by 4 bases and 2 bases, with 15 bases remaining between them. The CDR3 DNA sequence: TGTGCCAGCAGTTGGGGAAAGCGCGTCGGCAATCAGCCCCAGCATTTT. Its protein product is CASSWGKRVGNQPQHF.

This clonotype was observed a handful of times. The chain recombines TRBV7-2 with TRBJ2-1, with 9 nucleotides matching TRBD2. Per germline, CDR1 SGHTA and CDR2 FQGNSA. The ends lost 8 bases at V and 9 bases at J; junction bases unmatched: 8. The CDR3 runs to 13 residues. The CDR3 sequence: CASRGGGASEQFF. Here the CDR3 DNA reads TGTGCCAGCCGGGGCGGGGGGGCCAGTGAGCAGTTCTTC.

The J gene is TRBJ1-5, the V gene TRBV4-1; TRBD1 matches at 7 bases. The CDR3 totals 15 residues. The V gene's germline CDR1 is MGHRA and CDR2 YSYEKL. Germline trimming cut 4 bases from V and 5 bases from J; bases unmatched to any gene: 8. CDR3 sequence: CASSPKQGDDQPQHF. The DNA of the CDR3 is TGCGCCAGCAGCCCCAAGCAGGGGGACGATCAGCCCCAGCATTTT.

The chain recombines TRBV7-2 with TRBJ1-6; tentatively, D is TRBD1 (5 bases). Germline V gene data show CDR1 as SGHTA and CDR2 as FQGNSA. CDR3 length equals 14 residues. Trimming shortened V by 6 bases and J by 10 bases, and 16 bases separated the two germline ends. CDR3 residues: CASSLRTYDSPLHF. CDR3 nucleotides: TGTGCCAGCAGTCTGCGGACATACGACTCACCCCTCCACTTT.

This clonotype was counted ten times or more. V and J are TRBV7-2 and TRBJ2-5; 11 bases are a match to TRBD2. The CDR3 covers 15 residues. Germline-derived CDR1 and CDR2 are SGHTA and FQGNSA. V gave up 4 bases and J gave up 5 bases; unmatched junction bases: 6. The CDR3 coding sequence is TGTGCCAGCAGCTGGAATAGCGGGGGGGCTGAGACCCAGTACTTC. It codes for CASSWNSGGAETQYF.

V gene TRBV6-1 combines with J gene TRBJ1-5, with TRBD1 as a possible D gene (5 bases). Germline assignment: CDR1 MNHNS and CDR2 SASEGT. Deletions cut 8 bases from V and 3 bases from J, with 11 bases between. This CDR3 spans 13 amino acids. The CDR3 nucleotides are TGTGCCAGCCGGGGGGGGAACAATCAGCCCCAGCATTTT. Encoded protein: CASRGGNNQPQHF.

This clonotype was picked up a small number of times. The rearrangement uses TRBV7-9 and TRBJ2-2; D gene unclear. Germline CDR1 reads SEHNR; CDR2 reads FQNEAQ (reference sequence). This CDR3 is built from 15 residues. Trimming left V 2 bases short and J 4 bases short, with 11 bases between. CDR3: CASSLPASRTGELFF. For the CDR3, the DNA is TGTGCCAGCAGCTTACCAGCTAGTCGCACCGGGGAGCTGTTTTTT.

This chain uses TRBV7-2 with TRBJ2-7; D is perhaps TRBD2 (5 bases). CDR3 length: 14 amino acids. V lost 3 bases to trimming and J lost 3 bases, with 12 bases between them. Germline V gene lookup returns CDR1 SGHTA and CDR2 FQGNSA. This chain's CDR3 is CASSLREGNYEQYF. CDR3 coding DNA: TGTGCCAGCAGCTTGAGGGAAGGGAACTACGAGCAGTACTTC.

This clonotype was detected a few times. This sequence joins TRBV19 and TRBJ1-1; possible D gene TRBD1, 5 bases. The CDR3 length is 16 residues. V lost 8 bases to trimming and J lost 3 bases, with 22 bases between them. Per germline, CDR1 LNHDA and CDR2 SQIVND (reference sequence). The DNA of the CDR3 is TGTGCCAGTGGGGCGGAGGGGTCAACATGGGACACTGAAGCTTTCTTT. Its protein product is CASGAEGSTWDTEAFF.

The DNA for the CDR3 is TGTGCCAGCAGTTACATCTACGTGGATGAGCAGTTCTTC. This encodes CASSYIYVDEQFF. V gene TRBV6-2 or TRBV6-3 combines with J gene TRBJ2-1; D not resolved. CDR1 and CDR2 from the germline V gene are MNHEY and SVGEGT. This CDR3 spans 13 amino acids. V dropped 2 bases and J dropped 8 bases, with 10 bases sitting between them.

The J gene is TRBJ2-2, the V gene TRBV7-2; 12 bases fit TRBD2. CDR3 size: 14 residues. Germline V gene lookup returns CDR1 SGHTA and CDR2 FQGNSA. V gave up 6 bases and J gave up 4 bases; unmatched junction bases: 0. The CDR3 here is CASRTSGSTGELFF. The CDR3 DNA sequence: TGTGCCAGCAGGACTAGCGGGAGCACCGGGGAGCTGTTTTTT. Full variable domain (missing parts from reference TRBV7-2 and TRBJ2-2): GAGVSQSPSNKVTEKGKDVELRCDPISGHTALYWYRQSLGQGLEFLIYFQGNSAPDKSGLPSDRFSAERTGGSVSTLTIQRTQQEDSAVYLCASRTSGSTGELFFGEGSRLTVL.

This rearrangement joins TRBV24-1 to TRBJ2-1, with D perhaps TRBD2 (5 bases). Germline V CDR1 and CDR2: KGHDR, SFDVKD. The CDR3 runs 15 residues. The V and J ends lost 7 bases and 5 bases respectively, with 17 bases between them. The CDR3: CATRYLNTRDNEQFF. CDR3 sequence (DNA): TGTGCCACCAGGTATCTGAATACTAGGGACAATGAGCAGTTCTTC.

This clonotype occurred a few times. The rearrangement links TRBV10-3 to TRBJ2-2, with D hard to call. Germline CDR1 ENHRY, CDR2 SYGVKD. Trimming removed 4 bases at V and 0 bases at J, with 6 bases between. The CDR3 consists of 14 residues. The CDR3 loop reads CAISVSANTGELFF. In DNA, the CDR3 is TGTGCCATCAGTGTTTCTGCGAACACCGGGGAGCTGTTTTTT.

The J gene is TRBJ1-6, the V gene TRBV2; D is undetermined. The CDR3 is 13 amino acids. Trimming cost V 4 bases and J 7 bases, with 8 bases left between them. CDR1 SNHLY and CDR2 FYNNEI come from the germline V gene. The CDR3 protein is CASSVESNSPLHF. The DNA for the CDR3 is TGTGCCAGCAGTGTTGAAAGCAATTCACCCCTCCACTTT.

This clonotype has more than one count but fewer than ten. CDR3: CASSLRYNYGYTF. CDR3 DNA sequence: TGTGCCAGCAGTTTACGATACAACTATGGCTACACCTTC. The chain joins TRBV27 to TRBJ1-2; no clear D. The CDR3 has 13 residues. Deletions cut 2 bases from V and 2 bases from J, with 6 bases between. Per the germline V gene, CDR1 is MNHEY and CDR2 is SMNVEV (reference sequence).

This clonotype was observed a few times. The chain links TRBV6-4 to TRBJ2-1; 8 positions match TRBD2. Unmatched junction bases numbered 7, after V lost 5 bases and J lost 10 bases. The CDR3 totals 13 residues. From germline, CDR1 is MRHNA and CDR2 SNTAGT. The CDR3 nucleotides read TGTGCCAGCAGTTGGCTAGCGGGCTGGGAGCAGTTCTTC. This gives the protein CASSWLAGWEQFF.

This clonotype was seen a handful of times. The V gene is TRBV7-2, the J gene TRBJ2-5, with 7 bases identical to TRBD2. Germline V gene sequence: CDR1 SGHTA, CDR2 FQGNSA. The junction had 6 bases not matched to a gene; V was cut back by 1 base and J by 10 bases. The CDR3 totals 13 residues. The CDR3 region is CASSLVRREGQYF. The CDR3 DNA reads TGTGCCAGCAGCTTAGTTCGGAGGGAGGGCCAGTACTTC.

V and J are TRBV5-1 and TRBJ1-5; no firm D call. V gave up 5 bases and J gave up 0 bases, with 6 bases separating them. Germline assignment: CDR1 SGHRS and CDR2 YFSETQ. There are 13 residues in the CDR3. CDR3 DNA: TGCGCCAGCAGGGAATATAGCAATCAGCCCCAGCATTTT. Protein sequence: CASREYSNQPQHF.

V usage is TRBV7-2 and J usage is TRBJ2-1, with 10 bases lining up with TRBD2. Germline CDR1 SGHTA, CDR2 FQGNSA. V was pared by 5 bases and J by 3 bases, with 4 bases of the junction left unmatched. This CDR3 has 15 amino acids. The CDR3 nucleotides are TGTGCCAGCAGCGGGCCTAGCGGGGGCTACAATGAGCAGTTCTTC. This sequence encodes CASSGPSGGYNEQFF.

This clonotype was counted between two and nine times. The chain employs TRBV7-9 and TRBJ1-4; TRBD1 aligns across 9 bases. The CDR3 extends over 15 amino acids. Trimming at V came to 5 bases and at J to 4 bases, leaving 5 bases not matched to a gene. Germline CDR1 SEHNR, CDR2 FQNEAQ (reference sequence). In nucleotides, the CDR3 is TGTGCCAGCAGCCCCGGGACAGGGTATAATGAAAAACTGTTTTTT. It is translated as CASSPGTGYNEKLFF.

This clonotype was seen a handful of times. V and J are TRBV6-5 and TRBJ1-4; D is undetermined. Between the trimmed V and J ends, which lost 0 bases and 3 bases, there was a span of 14 bases. In germline, CDR1 is MNHEY, CDR2 SVGAGI. The CDR3 contains 17 residues. The DNA of the CDR3 is TGTGCCAGCAGTTACTCATCCGTCGGACCATCTAATGAAAAACTGTTTTTT. This encodes CASSYSSVGPSNEKLFF.

The chain carries TRBV7-9 and TRBJ2-1; no definite D call. The CDR3 has 15 residues. V lost 2 bases and J lost 5, with 13 bases in between. The germline V gene encodes CDR1 SEHNR and CDR2 FQNEAQ (reference sequence). CDR3 coding DNA: TGTGCCAGCAGCTTATTTTTTGCACAGCACAATGAGCAGTTCTTC. This encodes CASSLFFAQHNEQFF.